This T cell receptor (beta chain) was retrieved from a study of beta chain features in type 1 diabetes. As for the study in general: All samples together contributed 95 million to 110 million sorted cells for examination. Study-level points and caveats: The influence of HLA type on TCRB rearrangement stayed undetermined.

Of the isolated RNA, all was reverse transcribed, and so the sequenced material was expressed TCRB transcripts. Using immunoSEQ multiplex PCR, the repertoire was profiled, and TCRdb retains in-frame clones only, with some absent. The sample consists of roughly 140,000 clones, 6.5% to 8.5% of them appearing once. Comment on this clone: Antigen: not known.

Using CD45RO/CCR7/CD25/CD127/CD95/CD27, CD4+ naive, central memory, regulatory and stem cell-like memory cells were sorted. V was clipped by 1 base and J by 2 bases, with 14 bases between them. CDR3 size: 17 residues. Germline CDR1 and CDR2: KGHSH and LQKENI. The chain links TRBV18 to TRBJ2-2, with TRBD1 as a possible D gene (6 bases). The TCR was taken from a woman younger than 45 in good health. Sequencing was done on a sample of central memory CD4+ T cells from blood. CDR3 bases: TGTGCCAGCTCACCACGGCCCGGGACACCCAACACCGGGGAGCTGTTTTTT. Amino acids: CASSPRPGTPNTGELFF.